A single sample is the source of the 27 T cell receptor beta chains below, sequenced in a study of T-cell reconstitution after alpha-beta-depleted transplantation in children. The TCRbeta library was prepared with unique molecular identifiers. MiXCR was run by TCRdb on the PCR reads, yielding one entry per CDR3 protein. Of fewer than 200,000 distinct CDR3 sequences detected, about 6.3% appear once; the ten largest clones hold around 3%. Sequences were derived from PBMCs from the stem cell graft donor, sampled from the stem cell graft. The receptors stem from a human donor who donated a stem cell graft to a child with Wiskott-Aldrich syndrome.

In this sample, this clonotype turned up many times. The chain carries TRBV6-1 and TRBJ2-3; 9 bases align to TRBD2. CDR3 length: 15 amino acids. Germline V gene data show CDR1 as MNHNS and CDR2 as SASEGT. The J segment lost 1 base and the V segment lost 1 base, leaving 0 bases of the junction unmatched. The CDR3 bases are TGTGCCAGCAGTGAAGAGCGGGGGGGCACAGATACGCAGTATTTT. Protein product: CASSEERGGTDTQYF.

This clonotype was recorded many times. This chain links TRBV12-3 or TRBV12-4 with TRBJ2-1; tentative D call: TRBD1 (5 bases). This CDR3 region has 13 residues. V was shortened by 3 bases and J by 7 bases, with 10 bases between the two germline ends. CDR3 coding DNA: TGTGCCAGCAGTTTCTGGCAGGGTAATGAGCAGTTCTTC. Translated: CASSFWQGNEQFF.

In this sample, this clonotype turned up many times. This chain links TRBV18 with TRBJ2-5, with D possibly being TRBD2 (7 bases). Deletions cut 3 bases from V and 5 bases from J, with 16 bases between. CDR1 and CDR2 from the germline V gene are KGHSH and LQKENI. The CDR3 consists of 15 residues. CDR3 amino acids: CASSPFSAGAETQYF. The CDR3, as DNA: TGTGCCAGCTCACCGTTTTCCGCGGGGGCCGAGACCCAGTACTTC.

There are a few counts of this clonotype. V and J are TRBV2 and TRBJ1-3; D is possibly TRBD1 (6 bases). The CDR3 spans 15 residues. V dropped 2 bases and J dropped 4 bases, with 12 bases sitting between them. The germline CDR1 and CDR2 sequences are SNHLY and FYNNEI. The CDR3 DNA is TGTGCCAGCAGTGAAACGGGACACCAAGGAAACACCATATATTTT. Its protein product is CASSETGHQGNTIYF.

This clonotype was seen many times. The chain carries TRBV20-1 and TRBJ1-5; D is unresolved. Trimming took 5 bases from V and 5 from J, leaving 22 bases between them. Germline-derived CDR1 and CDR2 are DFQATT and SNEGSKA (reference sequence). The CDR3 contains 16 residues. The CDR3 bases are TGCAGTGCTGCACAGCCTAACCGAGGAACCGATCAGCCCCAGCATTTT. It encodes CSAAQPNRGTDQPQHF.

This clonotype occurred many times. This chain joins TRBV20-1 and TRBJ2-3, with D possibly being TRBD2 (6 bases). Per germline, CDR1 DFQATT and CDR2 SNEGSKA (reference sequence). The CDR3 totals 15 residues. The V and J ends lost 4 bases and 1 base respectively, with 15 bases between them. The CDR3 nucleotides are TGCAGTGCTACCAACCCTTCTAGCGGCACAGATACGCAGTATTTT. This codes for CSATNPSSGTDTQYF.

This clonotype was seen ten or more times. The chain is built from TRBV6-1 and TRBJ1-2; the D is unclear. The germline V gene has CDR1 MNHNS and CDR2 SASEGT. Trimming removed 3 bases from V and 6 bases from J, with 11 bases in between. The CDR3 has 13 amino acids. In DNA form, the CDR3 reads TGTGCCAGCAGTGACATAAACGTCGATGGCTACACCTTC. It is translated as CASSDINVDGYTF.

A note on this clonotype: One end of the junction does not line up with germline, which may come from a read error. The CDR3 loop reads CCARGSVAGSTDTQYF. CDR3 sequence (DNA): TGCTGTGCTAGAGGGAGCGTAGCGGGTAGCACAGATACGCAGTATTTT. J is TRBJ2-3 and V is TRBV20-1, with TRBD2 identical over 7 bases. There are 16 residues in the CDR3. CDR1 and CDR2 from the germline V gene are DFQATT and SNEGSKA (reference sequence).

The sample holds many counts of this clonotype. A junction end diverges from the germline sequence, so it may reflect a read error. This chain links TRBV11-2 with TRBJ2-7, with a weak D call TRBD1 (8 bases). This CDR3 contains 15 residues. From germline, CDR1 is SGHAT and CDR2 FQNNGV. For the CDR3, the DNA is TGTGCAAGCAGCTTAGGGGGGGACAGGAACTACGAGCAGTACTTC. Its protein is CASSLGGDRNYEQYF.

Many counts were recorded for this clonotype. The CDR3 coding sequence is TGTGCCAGCAGTTTGAGTGAGGGCATGATTGCCGGGGAGCTGTTTTTT. Its protein product is CASSLSEGMIAGELFF. The chain links TRBV28 to TRBJ2-2; D perhaps matches TRBD2 (5 bases). This CDR3 has 16 amino acids. Germline CDR1 is MDHEN and CDR2 is SYDVKM. The ends were cut back, 3 bases at V and 6 bases at J, with 17 bases in the middle.

The sample holds many counts of this clonotype. The V and J genes are TRBV5-1 and TRBJ1-2; TRBD1 aligns across 9 bases. Germline V lookup: CDR1 SGHRS, CDR2 YFSETQ. V lost 4 bases and J lost 0; bases outside the gene matches: 4. CDR3 length: 15 residues. The chain's CDR3 is CASSPGQGTNYGYTF. CDR3 DNA: TGCGCCAGCAGCCCGGGACAGGGTACTAACTATGGCTACACCTTC.

There are many counts of this clonotype. The chain recombines TRBV6-1 with TRBJ2-7; D is ambiguous. V lost 3 bases and J 4 bases, leaving 7 bases between the germline ends. This CDR3 contains 12 residues. Germline V gene sequence: CDR1 MNHNS, CDR2 SASEGT. CDR3 sequence reads: CASSDREYEQYF. CDR3 in DNA: TGTGCCAGCAGTGATAGGGAATACGAGCAGTACTTC.

This clonotype was seen more than once but under ten times. This chain joins TRBV3-1 and TRBJ2-7; 7 bases match TRBD1. Germline V gives CDR1 LGHDT, CDR2 YNNKEL (reference sequence). The CDR3 length is 13 residues. V lost 1 base, J lost 3 bases, and 0 bases stayed unmatched. The CDR3: CASSQGTGYEQYF. For the CDR3, the DNA is TGTGCCAGCAGCCAAGGGACAGGCTACGAGCAGTACTTC.

The chain employs TRBV4-3 and TRBJ1-3, with 10 bases that match TRBD1. The CDR3 covers 19 residues. V shed 2 bases, J shed 3 bases, and the junction held 13 bases outside the gene matches. Germline loops: CDR1 LGHNA, CDR2 YSLEER. The CDR3 DNA reads TGCGCCAGCAGCCAATCCGGGACAGGGGAGGCAGTAAGTGGAAACACCATATATTTT. It encodes CASSQSGTGEAVSGNTIYF.

The sample holds many counts of this clonotype. CDR3 coding DNA: TGTGCCAGCAGCTTAGGACAGGGAGGCGGAGATACGCAGTATTTT. It codes for CASSLGQGGGDTQYF. The chain uses TRBV4-2 and TRBJ2-3; 8 nucleotides align to TRBD1. After removal of 5 bases from V and 5 bases from J, the junction contained 9 bases not matched to a gene. In germline, CDR1 is LGHNA, CDR2 YNFKEQ. The CDR3 covers 15 residues.

There are a few counts of this clonotype. The chain couples TRBV20-1 to TRBJ2-4; tentative D call: TRBD1 (6 bases). Germline assignment: CDR1 DFQATT and CDR2 SNEGSKA (reference sequence). This CDR3 contains 16 residues. V gave up 6 bases and J gave up 1 base, with 19 bases separating them. CDR3 in amino acids: CSAPISGVRAKNIQYF. The CDR3 DNA reads TGCAGTGCCCCCATCTCAGGGGTGCGGGCCAAAAACATTCAGTACTTC.

At least ten counts were recorded for this clonotype. The CDR3 sequence: CASSLGLSNYGYTF. CDR3 nucleotides: TGCGCCAGCAGCTTGGGACTGTCTAACTATGGCTACACCTTC. J is TRBJ1-2 and V is TRBV5-1, with D uncertain. The CDR3 length is 14 residues. Germline CDR1 and CDR2: SGHRS and YFSETQ. Trimming took off 0 bases at V and 0 bases at J, with 6 bases between the two ends.

This clonotype has ten or more counts. This sequence joins TRBV10-3 and TRBJ2-5; D is perhaps TRBD2 (5 bases). From germline, CDR1 is ENHRY and CDR2 SYGVKD. The ends were cut back, 1 base at V and 2 bases at J, with 8 bases in the middle. The CDR3 loop spans 14 amino acids. CDR3 amino acids: CAISEWAGQETQYF. CDR3 sequence (DNA): TGTGCCATCAGTGAGTGGGCGGGTCAAGAGACCCAGTACTTC.

The CDR3 spells CAWSQGILAKNIQYF. Written as DNA, the CDR3 is TGTGCCTGGAGCCAAGGAATTCTAGCCAAAAACATTCAGTACTTC. V is TRBV30 and J is TRBJ2-4, with D unresolved. This CDR3 has 15 amino acids. V shed 3 bases and J shed 0 bases, with 12 bases lying between them. From germline, CDR1 is GTSNPN and CDR2 SVGIG (reference sequence).

This clonotype was counted at least ten times. V gene TRBV20-1 combines with J gene TRBJ2-5; D not resolved. The CDR3 runs to 12 residues. Germline V gene sequence: CDR1 DFQATT, CDR2 SNEGSKA (reference sequence). V gave up 6 bases and J gave up 1 base, with 9 bases separating them. CDR3 nucleotide sequence: TGCAGTGCCGTTGGCGGCCAAGAGACCCAGTACTTC. Residues: CSAVGGQETQYF.

This clonotype was seen repeatedly, ten times or more. V and J are TRBV29-1 and TRBJ2-7, with D possibly matching TRBD1 (6 bases). From germline, CDR1 is SQVTM and CDR2 ANQGSEA. The CDR3 covers 12 residues. V lost 7 bases and J lost 6, with 16 bases in between. The CDR3 reads CSAGTTTGEQYF. Here the CDR3 DNA reads TGCAGCGCCGGGACAACCACGGGCGAGCAGTACTTC.

There are many counts of this clonotype. The chain links TRBV10-2 to TRBJ1-5; maybe TRBD1 (6 bases). Trimming removed 3 bases from V and 7 bases from J, with 13 bases in between. Germline V gene sequence: CDR1 WSHSY, CDR2 SAAADI. There are 14 residues in the CDR3. The CDR3 sequence is CASSERGGGQPQHF. The DNA of the CDR3 is TGCGCCAGCAGTGAAAGGGGGGGCGGGCAGCCCCAGCATTTT.

The sample holds a few counts of this clonotype. The CDR3 nucleotides read TGCGCCAGCAGCTTGGGGCAGGGTAGTGTCACTGAAGCTTTCTTT. This encodes CASSLGQGSVTEAFF. The genes are TRBV5-1 and TRBJ1-1; D might be TRBD1 (5 bases). Between the trimmed V and J ends, which lost 0 bases and 4 bases, there was a span of 13 bases. This CDR3 spans 15 amino acids. Germline CDR1 SGHRS, CDR2 YFSETQ.

The chain couples TRBV27 to TRBJ2-7; 10 nucleotides agree with TRBD1. The CDR3 totals 17 residues. Germline values: CDR1 MNHEY, CDR2 SMNVEV (reference sequence). V was clipped by 3 bases and J by 4 bases; unmatched bases: 12. The CDR3 spells CASSFSGTGAKLYEQYF. The CDR3 DNA is TGTGCCAGCAGTTTCTCCGGGACAGGGGCCAAACTTTACGAGCAGTACTTC.

This clonotype came up many times. The chain links TRBV7-9 to TRBJ2-7, with 8 nucleotides matching TRBD1. Losses at the gene ends were 5 bases for V and 5 bases for J; bases not matched to a gene: 11. The CDR3 covers 15 residues. Germline V gene sequence: CDR1 SEHNR, CDR2 FQNEAQ (reference sequence). The DNA of the CDR3 is TGTGCCAGCAGCCTCGACAGGGGAAGATCCCACGAGCAGTACTTC. It is translated as CASSLDRGRSHEQYF.

In this sample, this clonotype turned up many times. The chain recombines TRBV20-1 with TRBJ2-1; 10 nucleotides match TRBD2. The CDR3 is 14 amino acids. Germline-derived CDR1 and CDR2 are DFQATT and SNEGSKA (reference sequence). After removal of 6 bases from V and 6 bases from J, the junction contained 8 bases not matched to a gene. CDR3 sequence reads: CSAKELAGINEQFF. DNA for the CDR3: TGCAGTGCCAAAGAACTAGCGGGAATCAATGAGCAGTTCTTC.

The sample holds many counts of this clonotype. This chain joins TRBV5-1 and TRBJ1-1; 8 positions agree with TRBD1. CDR3 size: 14 residues. Germline-derived CDR1 and CDR2 are SGHRS and YFSETQ. The ends lost 6 bases at V and 0 bases at J; junction bases unmatched: 4. CDR3 DNA sequence: TGCGCCAGCAAGAAGGACAGGGTGAACACTGAAGCTTTCTTT. Translating it yields CASKKDRVNTEAFF.